This T cell receptor beta chain was recovered during a study of technical replicates of blood from several donors. TCRdb keeps only in-frame clones here, not all; method: immunoSEQ multiplex PCR. The sample records about 73,000 clones, approximately 93% being singletons. The V end lost 1 base, the J end lost 2 bases, and 8 bases lay between the germline ends. The CDR3 sequence is 14 residues long. CDR1 is KGHSH and CDR2 is LQKENI in the germline V gene. This clonotype originated in a human donor in good health. This chain links TRBV18 with TRBJ2-5, with D perhaps matching TRBD2 (5 bases). Sequences were obtained from T cells isolated from PBMCs. CDR3 coding DNA: TGTGCCAGCTCACCACTGGACTTTCAAGAGACCCAGTACTTC. This gives the protein CASSPLDFQETQYF.